The next 13 T cell receptor beta chains were all read from a single sample in a study of T cells in Graves' hyperthyroidism and ophthalmopathy. Amplification of TCR beta CDR3 regions used RNA as the template. Initially, a first-round RT-PCR of the TCR CDR3 employed the HTBI primer set. TCRdb reprocessed the multiplex PCR reads with MiXCR, giving one entry per CDR3 protein. Among under 600,000 distinct CDR3 sequences listed, approximately 15% were seen once. Sequenced: blood. The receptors were sampled from a woman aged 40 to 55 with Graves' ophthalmopathy.

The V call is TRBV9, the J call TRBJ2-7; 9 bases line up with TRBD1. Germline CDR1 SGDLS, CDR2 YYNGEE. V lost 3 bases, J lost 2 bases, and 6 bases stayed unmatched. This CDR3 comprises 15 residues. The DNA for the CDR3 is TGTGCCAGCAGCGAGGGACAGGGAGGTACCTACGAGCAGTACTTC. Amino acids: CASSEGQGGTYEQYF.

Of note for this clonotype: Possible read error: a much larger clone is one base away. The chain carries TRBV10-3 and TRBJ2-1; D is possibly TRBD1 (5 bases). Trimming pared 7 bases from V and 7 bases from J, leaving 14 bases between. Germline loops: CDR1 ENHRY, CDR2 SYGVKD. The CDR3 loop spans 13 amino acids. The CDR3 DNA is TGTGCCATCAATAGGGGCCTGGCGAATGAGCAGTTCTTC. This translates into CAINRGLANEQFF.

This rearrangement joins TRBV12-3 or TRBV12-4 to TRBJ2-3; 8 bases are shared with TRBD2. The CDR3 is 13 amino acids. V lost 6 bases and J lost 8; bases outside the gene matches: 7. CDR3 protein: CASRDGLASTQYF. CDR3 nucleotides: TGTGCCAGCAGGGATGGACTAGCTAGTACGCAGTATTTT.

This clonotype has at least ten counts. The gene calls are TRBV2 and TRBJ1-5; D remains ambiguous. The length of the CDR3 is 14 residues. The V end was cut by 3 bases, the J end by 1 base, with 7 bases between. From germline, CDR1 is SNHLY and CDR2 FYNNEI. The CDR3 DNA reads TGTGCCAGCAGTGAGGGGTGGAGCAATCAGCCCCAGCATTTT. It codes for CASSEGWSNQPQHF.

This clonotype was picked up a small number of times. The chain couples TRBV5-1 to TRBJ2-2; weak D call: TRBD1 (5 bases). CDR1 is SGHRS and CDR2 is YFSETQ in the germline V gene. V shed 3 bases and J shed 7 bases, with 7 bases lying between them. This CDR3 has 12 amino acids. CDR3 sequence reads: CASSSDSGELFF. CDR3 in DNA: TGCGCCAGCAGCTCTGACAGCGGGGAGCTGTTTTTT.

The CDR3, as DNA: TGTGCCAGCAGCTCCCAGGGGGCTGTAGTGAACACTGAAGCTTTCTTT. Translated, it gives CASSSQGAVVNTEAFF. The rearrangement links TRBV27 to TRBJ1-1; TRBD1 matches at 8 bases. The CDR3 has 16 residues. The germline V gene has CDR1 MNHEY and CDR2 SMNVEV (reference sequence). J gave up 0 bases and V 6 bases, and 9 bases lay outside the gene matches.

This clonotype was seen repeatedly, ten times or more. The rearrangement joins TRBV28 to TRBJ2-5, with 7 bases matching TRBD1. The CDR3 contains 15 residues. Germline V gene sequence: CDR1 MDHEN, CDR2 SYDVKM. The trim removed 5 bases at V and 5 bases at J, leaving 11 bases unmatched. The CDR3 coding sequence is TGTGCCAGCAGTACCTATTCACAGGGGTCGGAGACCCAGTACTTC. It codes for CASSTYSQGSETQYF.

About this clonotype itself: Possible read error: a much larger clone is one base away. The chain couples TRBV7-3 to TRBJ2-3; the D gene could be TRBD1 or TRBD2 (6 bases each). V was clipped by 2 bases and J by 5 bases, with 11 bases between them. The CDR3 is 14 residues long. Per the germline V gene, CDR1 is SGHTA and CDR2 is FQGTGA. The CDR3 region has the DNA TGTGCCAGCAGCTTACTCGGGGGCATAGATACGCAGTATTTT. As protein: CASSLLGGIDTQYF.

The chain is built from TRBV12-3 or TRBV12-4 and TRBJ1-2; the match to TRBD1 covers 7 bases. V shed 2 bases and J 8 bases; nucleotides not matched to a gene: 5. The CDR3 extends over 13 amino acids. The CDR3 region has the DNA TGTGCCAGCAGTTTAAAGGGGGCGAGCGGCTACACCTTC. Its protein is CASSLKGASGYTF.

This clonotype has a count of ten or more. This chain links TRBV30 with TRBJ2-3; TRBD2 is a possible D gene (7 bases). The CDR3 runs to 16 residues. Trimming cost V 2 bases and J 0 bases, with 15 bases left between them. Germline values: CDR1 GTSNPN, CDR2 SVGIG (reference sequence). Here the CDR3 DNA reads TGTGCCTGGAGTTGGGGAGGGGGGACTAGCACAGATACGCAGTATTTT. Encoded protein: CAWSWGGGTSTDTQYF.

The chain carries TRBV20-1 and TRBJ2-3, with D possibly called TRBD1 or TRBD2 (6 bases each). With 3 bases removed from V and 9 bases from J, the gap between germline ends came to 25 bases. The CDR3 totals 16 residues. Looked up from germline, CDR1 is DFQATT and CDR2 is SNEGSKA (reference sequence). The CDR3 spells CSARDPGAPSVATQYF. In DNA, the CDR3 is TGCAGTGCTAGGGATCCGGGGGCTCCATCTGTAGCAACGCAGTATTTT.

This clonotype was seen at least ten times. This chain joins TRBV20-1 and TRBJ2-5, with D unresolved. The ends were cut back, 5 bases at V and 4 bases at J, with 5 bases in the middle. The germline V gene has CDR1 DFQATT and CDR2 SNEGSKA (reference sequence). The CDR3 consists of 10 residues. The CDR3 region has the DNA TGCAGTGCTTTACTAGAGACCCAGTACTTC. Translated, it gives CSALLETQYF.

This clonotype was seen only a few times. The V and J genes are TRBV19 and TRBJ1-1; D gene uncertain. CDR1 and CDR2 (germline): LNHDA, SQIVND (reference sequence). This CDR3 spans 14 amino acids. Trimming took off 4 bases at V and 0 bases at J, with 9 bases between the two ends. The CDR3 nucleotides read TGTGCCAGTAGTACAGTCTTTATGAACACTGAAGCTTTCTTT. Translation: CASSTVFMNTEAFF.